Shown below are 25 T cell receptor beta chains from a single sample sequenced in a study of shared clonotypes between healthy human individuals. Method: immunoSEQ multiplex PCR; TCRdb's copy keeps in-frame clones and lacks some. The data hold some 500,000 clones, with 90% to 97% observed a single time. The sample taken for sequencing was naive CD4+ T cells sorted from blood. The subset is: CD45RA+ positively selected. The receptors were sampled from a woman under 40 in good health.

The rearrangement links TRBV7-6 to TRBJ2-3; 7 nucleotides line up with TRBD1. The germline V gene has CDR1 SGHVS and CDR2 FNYEAQ. CDR3 size: 17 residues. V shed 0 bases and J 6 bases; nucleotides not matched to a gene: 12. The CDR3 nucleotides are TGTGCCAGCAGCTTAGCAGGGGGCGCGAGTGTAAGGGATACGCAGTATTTT. Amino acid sequence: CASSLAGGASVRDTQYF.

Note on this clone: The sample holds other DNA sequences that translate to the same CDR3. The chain is built from TRBV5-1 and TRBJ2-7; D perhaps matches TRBD1 (6 bases). The germline V and J ends were trimmed by 2 bases and 2 bases, with 11 bases remaining between them. Germline V gene lookup returns CDR1 SGHRS and CDR2 YFSETQ. This CDR3 has 14 amino acids. The CDR3 region is CASSLARGPYEQYF. The CDR3 DNA reads as TGCGCCAGCAGCTTAGCCAGGGGTCCCTACGAGCAGTACTTC.

The chain has TRBV11-2 and TRBJ1-2; maybe TRBD1 (5 bases). Trimming pared 0 bases from V and 5 bases from J, leaving 13 bases between. In germline, CDR1 is SGHAT, CDR2 FQNNGV. The CDR3 is 15 residues long. CDR3 nucleotide sequence: TGTGCCAGCAGCTTAGATCTCAACAGGCCTTATGGCTACACCTTC. Encoded protein: CASSLDLNRPYGYTF.

The V and J genes are TRBV9 and TRBJ2-1, with 11 nucleotides matching TRBD2. CDR3 length: 17 amino acids. Germline V gives CDR1 SGDLS, CDR2 YYNGEE. Trimming took 4 bases from V and 3 from J; bases not matched to a gene: 9. The CDR3 nucleotides read TGTGCCAGCAGCTATAGCGGGAGGGCCCTCGACTACAATGAGCAGTTCTTC. It specifies CASSYSGRALDYNEQFF. The full variable domain, its missing parts supplied by reference TRBV9 and TRBJ2-1, is DSGVTQTPKHLITATGQRVTLRCSPRSGDLSVYWYQQSLDQGLQFLIQYYNGEERAKGNILERFSAQQFPDLHSELNLSSLELGDSALYFCASSYSGRALDYNEQFFGPGTRLTVL.

This clone was seen just once. V is TRBV2 and J is TRBJ2-7; TRBD2 is a possible D gene (5 bases). With 1 base removed from V and 6 bases from J, the gap between germline ends came to 10 bases. The CDR3 spans 13 residues. Germline CDR1 is SNHLY and CDR2 is FYNNEI. The CDR3 bases are TGTGCCAGCAGTGAAGTGAGGAGGCGCGAGCAGTACTTC. Translating gives CASSEVRRREQYF.

J is TRBJ2-2 and V is TRBV11-2, with 8 bases matching TRBD1. This CDR3 spans 14 amino acids. Germline CDR1 and CDR2: SGHAT and FQNNGV. V dropped 3 bases and J dropped 6; count of bases not matched to a gene: 3. CDR3 DNA: TGTGCCAGCAGCTTGGGCAGGGGGCCCGGGGAGCTGTTTTTT. It encodes CASSLGRGPGELFF.

The rearrangement joins TRBV10-3 to TRBJ2-1; D is ambiguous. CDR1 ENHRY and CDR2 SYGVKD come from the germline V gene. The CDR3 covers 16 residues. Trimming stripped 2 bases from V and 1 base from J, with 12 bases between. As DNA, the CDR3 is TGTGCCATCAGTGAGCGACTCGCCGGATCCTACAATGAGCAGTTCTTC. Translation gives CAISERLAGSYNEQFF.

In this sample, this clone turned up once. The V call is TRBV21-1, the J call TRBJ2-7; TRBD2 is the table's D call, not checked against the DNA. TRBV21-1 constitutes a pseudogene. CDR3 length equals 16 residues. The CDR3 here is CASSKASGGRTYEQYF. The CDR3 DNA reads as TGTGCCAGCAGCAAAGCGTCCGGCGGGAGGACCTACGAGCAGTACTTC.

CDR3 residues: CASSQDLTPYEQYF. CDR3 DNA: TGCGCCAGCAGCCAAGATCTCACCCCCTACGAGCAGTACTTC. The rearrangement uses TRBV4-1 and TRBJ2-7; no clear D gene. CDR3 length: 14 amino acids. The germline V gene has CDR1 MGHRA and CDR2 YSYEKL. V was pared by 0 bases and J by 2 bases, with 8 bases between.

V usage is TRBV28 and J usage is TRBJ2-7, with D maybe TRBD1 (6 bases). The CDR3 length is 14 residues. The V gene's germline CDR1 is MDHEN and CDR2 SYDVKM. Trimming cost V 3 bases and J 7 bases, with 16 bases left between them. CDR3 amino acids: CASSFIRGAWEQYF. The DNA of the CDR3 is TGTGCCAGCAGTTTCATCAGGGGAGCCTGGGAGCAGTACTTC.

The chain has TRBV4-1 and TRBJ2-6, with 9 bases identical to TRBD1. J gave up 2 bases and V 3 bases, and 5 bases lay outside the gene matches. In germline, CDR1 is MGHRA, CDR2 YSYEKL. The CDR3 totals 17 residues. The CDR3 DNA reads TGCGCCAGCAGCCACGGAACAGGGGGCGCTGGGGCCAACGTCCTGACTTTC. As protein: CASSHGTGGAGANVLTF.

This clone has more than one count but fewer than ten. This sequence joins TRBV7-9 and TRBJ1-2, with unresolved D. The germline gives CDR1 SEHNR, CDR2 FQNEAQ (reference sequence). V was shortened by 5 bases and J by 8 bases, with 9 bases between the two germline ends. CDR3 length equals 11 residues. In nucleotides, the CDR3 is TGTGCCAGCAGCCACGGAGGGGGCTACACCTTC. The encoded protein is CASSHGGGYTF.

J is TRBJ2-1 and V is TRBV18; TRBD2 matches at 14 bases. This CDR3 contains 17 residues. Trimming removed 3 bases from V and 9 bases from J; junction bases left unmatched: 10. Germline CDR1 reads KGHSH; CDR2 reads LQKENI. The CDR3 bases are TGTGCCAGCTCACCGCAGGGACTAGCGGGAGCGTATGGTGAGCAGTTCTTC. Translated: CASSPQGLAGAYGEQFF.

V gene TRBV4-2 combines with J gene TRBJ2-7, with TRBD2 matching 8 bases. The germline CDR1 and CDR2 sequences are LGHNA and YNFKEQ. Germline trimming cut 4 bases from V and 6 bases from J; bases unmatched to any gene: 11. The CDR3 extends over 15 amino acids. The CDR3 coding sequence is TGTGCCAGCAGCCTCGGACTAGCTAAGACGGGCGAGCAGTACTTC. The encoded protein is CASSLGLAKTGEQYF.

The gene calls are TRBV2 and TRBJ1-4; 10 nucleotides align to TRBD1. With V trimmed by 3 bases and J by 6 bases, 4 bases remained unmatched. CDR1 SNHLY and CDR2 FYNNEI come from the germline V gene. The length of the CDR3 is 15 residues. In nucleotides, the CDR3 is TGTGCCAGCAGTGACCCGGGACAGGGGTATGAAAAACTGTTTTTT. It codes for CASSDPGQGYEKLFF.

This clone was picked up one time. The J gene is TRBJ2-7, the V gene TRBV4-1, with D possibly TRBD1 on 6 matching bases. CDR3 length equals 16 residues. Germline-derived CDR1 and CDR2 are MGHRA and YSYEKL. V was shortened by 0 bases and J by 2 bases, with 14 bases between the two germline ends. In nucleotides, the CDR3 is TGCGCCAGCAGCCAAGACCCAGGGGCGTCTGCCTACGAGCAGTACTTC. Encoded protein: CASSQDPGASAYEQYF.

The rearrangement joins TRBV15 to TRBJ2-7, with 8 bases fitting TRBD1. Per the germline V gene, CDR1 is LNHNV and CDR2 is YYDKDF (reference sequence). Trimming at V came to 5 bases and at J to 1 base, leaving 7 bases not matched to a gene. There are 15 residues in the CDR3. The CDR3 loop reads CATSYTGTGSYEQYF. The CDR3 bases are TGTGCCACCAGCTACACCGGGACAGGTTCCTACGAGCAGTACTTC.

J is TRBJ1-1 and V is TRBV6-1, with no clear D. The V end lost 5 bases, the J end lost 2 bases, and 12 bases lay between the germline ends. The CDR3 runs to 14 residues. The germline gives CDR1 MNHNS, CDR2 SASEGT. CDR3: CASSQQMGNTEAFF. The CDR3 DNA sequence: TGTGCCAGCAGTCAACAGATGGGAAACACTGAAGCTTTCTTT.

The V gene is TRBV12-5, the J gene TRBJ1-2, with 10 bases identical to TRBD1. Unmatched junction bases numbered 7, after V lost 2 bases and J lost 4 bases. Germline CDR1 reads LGHNT; CDR2 reads FRNRAP. The CDR3 spans 16 residues. The CDR3 DNA follows: TGTGCTAGTGGTTTGCAATCCGGGACAGGGGTCTATGGCTACACCTTC. Protein sequence: CASGLQSGTGVYGYTF.

Here the CDR3 reads CASSKQKFYEQYF. CDR3 coding DNA: TGTGCCAGCAGCAAACAAAAATTCTACGAGCAGTACTTC. This chain uses TRBV28 with TRBJ2-7, with unresolved D. Trimming shortened V by 6 bases and J by 3 bases, and 12 bases separated the two germline ends. This CDR3 contains 13 residues. The germline V gene encodes CDR1 MDHEN and CDR2 SYDVKM.

The chain employs TRBV13 and TRBJ1-2; possibly TRBD1 for D (5 bases). Trimming took off 3 bases at V and 5 bases at J, with 10 bases between the two ends. This CDR3 spans 13 amino acids. The germline V gene has CDR1 PRHDT and CDR2 FYEKMQ (reference sequence). The CDR3 loop reads CASSFEGPYGYTF. The CDR3 DNA reads as TGTGCCAGCAGCTTCGAGGGACCTTATGGCTACACCTTC.

The V gene is TRBV19, the J gene TRBJ1-3; no clear D gene. Germline V CDR1 and CDR2: LNHDA, SQIVND (reference sequence). The CDR3 is 16 residues long. V lost 5 bases and J 0 bases, leaving 14 bases between the germline ends. DNA of the CDR3: TGTGCCAGTAGTTCTCGCCGGGTCCCCTCTGGAAACACCATATATTTT. It specifies CASSSRRVPSGNTIYF.

The V gene is TRBV28, the J gene TRBJ1-1; D may be TRBD1 (6 bases). Germline loops: CDR1 MDHEN, CDR2 SYDVKM. The germline V and J ends were trimmed by 6 bases and 1 base, with 21 bases remaining between them. This CDR3 is built from 17 residues. CDR3 loop: CASSPGRRDKENTEAFF. CDR3 coding DNA: TGTGCCAGCAGCCCAGGGCGTCGGGACAAGGAGAACACTGAAGCTTTCTTT.

CDR3 bases: TGTGCCATCAGTTCGCTACCACCGGACGAGTGTCCTAACTATGGCTACACCTTC. It is translated as CAISSLPPDECPNYGYTF. The V and J genes are TRBV10-3 and TRBJ1-2; D remains ambiguous. V was pared by 5 bases and J by 0 bases, with 22 bases between. CDR1 is ENHRY and CDR2 is SYGVKD in the germline V gene. This CDR3 comprises 18 residues.

The gene calls are TRBV19 and TRBJ1-2; 7 bases align to TRBD1. The germline V gene has CDR1 LNHDA and CDR2 SQIVND (reference sequence). The V and J ends lost 5 bases and 3 bases, in that order; junction bases with no gene match: 6. This CDR3 has 14 residues. DNA of the CDR3: TGTGCCAGTAGTGGCCGAGGGGGCGACTATGGCTACACCTTC. Protein product: CASSGRGGDYGYTF.